The source of this T cell receptor beta chain is a study of T cell repertoires in cytomegalovirus infection. Study background: Newly reported HLA-C-restricted and thoroughly characterized HLA-B-restricted CMV epitopes were employed. Public TCR beta signature analysis indicated the presence of both CMV infection and matching HLA type. General study results and limits: The response measured ex vivo was dominated by TCR beta clonotypes (HLA-C-restricted and CMV-specific). Cumulative public TCR beta family frequency identified carriers of CMV plus the relevant HLA.

The germline V gene has CDR1 MDHEN and CDR2 SYDVKM. The CDR3 has 15 amino acids. The V gene lost 1 base and the J gene lost 7 bases, with 14 bases spanning the gap. Of note for this clonotype: What it binds is not known.

TCRdb reprocessed the reads with MiXCR, giving one entry per CDR3 protein. Of about 310,000 distinct CDR3 sequences detected, about 25% appear once; the ten largest clones hold about an eighth. This receptor was identified in a human donor in good health (CMV status not recorded). Some clones in this sample may be carry-over from other donors' samples. The source was cultured PBMCs, collected from culture after CMV antigen stimulation. The gene calls are TRBV28 and TRBJ2-1; unclear D gene. CDR3 sequence: CASSLYRVSDNEQFF. The CDR3 bases are TGTGCCAGCAGTTTATACCGAGTTAGTGATAATGAGCAGTTCTTC.